These T cell receptor beta chains were read from a single sample in a study of T cell responses to AZD1222 COVID-19 vaccine. TCRdb's table, derived via immunoSEQ multiplex PCR, lists solely in-frame clones and lacks some. The profile shows 95,000 to 110,000 clones, 75% to 90% of them singletons. Specimen: peripheral blood, collected on day 0 of AZD1222 vaccination. These receptors all stem from an adult in good health. The conserved cysteine and the conserved F or W are not part of the CDR3 here.

TRBJ2-1,TRBV7-8,AGWTSGYNEQF
TRBJ2-3,TRBV7-2,ASSPVVDTQY
TRBJ2-1,TRBV6-4,ASSETTGGAYNEQF
TRBJ2-3,TRBV13,ASSLIASQASADTQY
TRBJ2-7,TRBV4-1,ASSQPGQGTYEQY
TRBJ1-5,TRBV23-1,ARLPREGSNQPQH
TRBJ1-3,TRBV7-2,ASSQTGVSGNTIY
TRBJ2-2,TRBV11-3,ASSPSGDLHTGELF
TRBJ1-2,TRBV6-5,ASRQGAKNYGYT
TRBJ2-6,TRBV7-2,ASSSDSSGANVLT
TRBJ2-7,TRBV5-6,ASSLGRHEQY
TRBJ2-1,TRBV9,ASSVDPKSSYNEQF
TRBJ2-3,TRBV5-5,ASSQGYTTDTQY
TRBJ2-7,TRBV6-4,ASIRRQHRVDEQY
TRBJ2-3,TRBV11-2,ASSLEGGRAGNTQY
TRBJ2-1,TRBV7-9,ASSLNSPLYNEQF
TRBJ1-1,TRBV28,ASSFVGGNTEAF
TRBJ1-5,TRBV24-1,ATSDSRQGGRLGNQPQH
TRBJ2-2,TRBV6-5,ASNFVNTGELF
TRBJ1-1,TRBV5-6,ASSFFGTGNTEAF
TRBJ2-1,TRBV29-1,SVELLGGALRANEQF
TRBJ2-1,TRBV7-7,ASSPGRIGVNEQF
TRBJ1-1,TRBV7-9,ASSLAGQPNTEAF
TRBJ1-4,TRBV25-1,ASSAPRRGASNEKLF
TRBJ1-5,TRBV19,ASSRVRDNQPQH
TRBJ2-3,TRBV7-3,ASSFSGGDTDTQY
TRBJ2-6,TRBV6-5,ASSLKDSGANVLT
TRBJ2-1,TRBV19,ASSRREGNGEQF
TRBJ1-2,TRBV28,ASSSGFRDYGYT
TRBJ2-4,TRBV3-1/TRBV3-2,ASSQDHSSGGALGIQY
TRBJ2-3,TRBV10-3,AISESTGFTDTQY
TRBJ2-1,TRBV15,ATSRDQAPSGGRLQF
TRBJ1-4,TRBV3-1/TRBV3-2,ASSQDMGTGGEKLF
TRBJ1-1,TRBV27,ASSFQGGTLTEAF
TRBJ1-1,TRBV3-1/TRBV3-2,ASSQIYFRGQNTEAF
TRBJ2-5,TRBV4-2,ASSQDPGTGGKTQY
TRBJ1-1,TRBV5-1,ASSIYDGLNTEAF
TRBJ1-2,TRBV6-5,ASSYDRAYGYT
TRBJ1-1,TRBV27,ASIKKDPLGGKAF
TRBJ2-1,TRBV28,ASKTSGIGEQF
TRBJ1-1,TRBV5-4,ASSDGWGYTEAF
TRBJ1-4,TRBV5-1,ASSAGSLSFEKLF
TRBJ2-3,TRBV19,ASSKEPPRLAGSGGSTDTQY
TRBJ2-3,TRBV28,ASKRGQTYPTTQY
TRBJ2-6,TRBV29-1,SVRGGGQGAYGANVLT
TRBJ2-2,TRBV10-1,ASSESFRGGELF
TRBJ2-3,TRBV28,ASSFMRGITDTQY
TRBJ2-3,TRBV7-9,ASSHENVIIDTQY
TRBJ1-1,TRBV11-3,ASSKGQGPNTEAF
TRBJ2-7,TRBV5-1,ASSLSGTGFIEQY
TRBJ2-7,TRBV24-1,ATSGAGGHEQY
TRBJ2-7,TRBV5-5,ASSSLGEQY
TRBJ1-2,TRBV10-2,ASRSTGAGDGYT
TRBJ2-1,TRBV28,ASSLLSSYNEQF
TRBJ2-7,TRBV4-1,ASSQTGGLPYEQY
TRBJ2-7,TRBV28,ASRTSGYEQY
TRBJ2-3,TRBV18,ASSPFGSSGRSTDTQY